This is a list of T cell receptor beta chains from one sample in a study of control samples from healthy donors and cancer patients. The data were produced by immunoSEQ multiplex PCR, yet TCRdb's version contains in-frame clones alone and is incomplete. The sample consists of around 130,000 clones, around nine tenths of them appearing once. Sequencing input: blood. The receptor source for this set is a man younger than 30 in good health. CDR3s include the opening cysteine and the closing phenylalanine or tryptophan. The D gene is left open where the match is weak. Size tells how often a clone was seen (once, few, many) or the class of an expanded clone, and some rows leave it out.

clone size: NA; D gene: NA; V gene: TRBV6-6; J gene: TRBJ2-1; CDR3 protein: CASSYRVRDEQFF; CDR3 DNA: TGTGCCAGCAGTTACAGGGTTAGGGATGAGCAGTTCTTC
clone size: once; D gene: NA; V gene: TRBV5-1; J gene: TRBJ1-5; CDR3 protein: CASSLEGTTDQPQHF; CDR3 DNA: TGCGCCAGCAGCTTGGAGGGGACTACCGATCAGCCCCAGCATTTT
clone size: NA; D gene: NA; V gene: TRBV19; J gene: TRBJ2-1; CDR3 protein: CASSIVGLSSYNEQFF; CDR3 DNA: TGTGCCAGTAGTATAGTAGGACTCAGCTCCTACAATGAGCAGTTCTTC
clone size: NA; D gene: TRBD1; V gene: TRBV19; J gene: TRBJ1-4; CDR3 protein: CASSGQGAWGEKLFF; CDR3 DNA: TGTGCCAGTAGTGGACAGGGGGCGTGGGGTGAAAAACTGTTTTTT
clone size: NA; D gene: NA; V gene: TRBV27; J gene: TRBJ1-6; CDR3 protein: CASSLSGGSSYNSPLHF; CDR3 DNA: TGTGCCAGCAGTTTATCGGGGGGGAGCTCCTATAATTCACCCCTCCACTTT
clone size: NA; D gene: TRBD1; V gene: TRBV27; J gene: TRBJ2-1; CDR3 protein: CASSGTATYNEQFF; CDR3 DNA: TGTGCCAGTTCCGGGACAGCGACTTACAATGAGCAGTTCTTC
clone size: NA; D gene: NA; V gene: TRBV2; J gene: TRBJ1-2; CDR3 protein: CASSEAGLTDYGYTF; CDR3 DNA: TGTGCCAGCAGTGAAGCGGGGCTGACGGACTATGGCTACACCTTC
clone size: NA; D gene: NA; V gene: TRBV2; J gene: TRBJ1-2; CDR3 protein: CASSEALRQRGYTF; CDR3 DNA: TGTGCCAGCAGTGAAGCGCTTCGACAGCGTGGCTACACCTTC
clone size: NA; D gene: NA; V gene: TRBV24-1; J gene: TRBJ1-2; CDR3 protein: CATSDAYYGYTF; CDR3 DNA: TGTGCCACCAGTGATGCCTACTATGGCTACACCTTC
clone size: NA; D gene: TRBD2; V gene: TRBV5-4; J gene: TRBJ2-3; CDR3 protein: CASSYGTSDTDTQYF; CDR3 DNA: TGTGCCAGCAGCTACGGGACTAGCGACACAGATACGCAGTATTTT
clone size: NA; D gene: NA; V gene: TRBV5-4; J gene: TRBJ2-1; CDR3 protein: CASSLGDNEQFF; CDR3 DNA: TGTGCCAGCAGCTTGGGGGACAATGAGCAGTTCTTC
clone size: once; D gene: NA; V gene: TRBV19; J gene: TRBJ1-1; CDR3 protein: CASSQQGYTEAFF; CDR3 DNA: TGTGCCAGTAGTCAACAGGGATACACTGAAGCTTTCTTT
clone size: NA; D gene: NA; V gene: TRBV19; J gene: TRBJ1-5; CDR3 protein: CASTPGPGGAGNQPQHF; CDR3 DNA: TGTGCCAGTACCCCAGGACCGGGCGGGGCTGGCAATCAGCCCCAGCATTTT
clone size: NA; D gene: NA; V gene: TRBV6-5; J gene: TRBJ1-6; CDR3 protein: CASSLTGFGDSPLHF; CDR3 DNA: TGTGCCAGCAGTCTGACGGGGTTTGGGGATTCACCCCTCCACTTT
clone size: once; D gene: NA; V gene: TRBV5-6; J gene: TRBJ1-1; CDR3 protein: CASSGGGGITMNTEAFF; CDR3 DNA: TGTGCCAGCAGCGGCGGCGGTGGTATTACAATGAACACTGAAGCTTTCTTT
clone size: few; D gene: NA; V gene: TRBV5-4; J gene: TRBJ1-2; CDR3 protein: CASSFGDYGYTF; CDR3 DNA: TGTGCCAGCAGCTTTGGCGACTATGGCTACACCTTC
clone size: NA; D gene: TRBD2; V gene: TRBV4-2; J gene: TRBJ2-5; CDR3 protein: CASSQLRGLESSGTQYF; CDR3 DNA: TGTGCCAGCAGCCAACTTCGGGGACTAGAATCCTCGGGGACCCAGTACTTC
clone size: NA; D gene: NA; V gene: TRBV7-8; J gene: TRBJ2-3; CDR3 protein: CASSFSAIDTQYF; CDR3 DNA: TGTGCCAGCAGCTTTTCGGCGATAGATACGCAGTATTTT
clone size: NA; D gene: NA; V gene: TRBV6-5; J gene: TRBJ2-7; CDR3 protein: CASSYRAAAYEQYF; CDR3 DNA: TGTGCCAGCAGTTATAGGGCAGCGGCCTACGAGCAGTACTTC
clone size: once; D gene: NA; V gene: TRBV19; J gene: TRBJ1-6; CDR3 protein: CASRSSYNSPLHF; CDR3 DNA: TGTGCCAGCAGGAGCTCCTATAATTCACCCCTCCACTTT
clone size: NA; D gene: NA; V gene: TRBV4-3; J gene: TRBJ1-2; CDR3 protein: CASSQDRGQFYGYTF; CDR3 DNA: TGCGCCAGCAGCCAAGATCGAGGACAGTTCTATGGCTACACCTTC
clone size: once; D gene: TRBD2; V gene: TRBV7-6; J gene: TRBJ2-3; CDR3 protein: CASSSVSGGYTDTQYF; CDR3 DNA: TGTGCCAGCAGCTCAGTTAGCGGGGGGTACACAGATACGCAGTATTTT
clone size: few; D gene: NA; V gene: TRBV11-2; J gene: TRBJ1-3; CDR3 protein: CASSSRTALSGNTIYF; CDR3 DNA: TGTGCCAGCAGCTCCCGGACAGCCCTCTCTGGAAACACCATATATTTT
clone size: NA; D gene: NA; V gene: TRBV11-3; J gene: TRBJ2-4; CDR3 protein: CASSLSAGSNNIQYF; CDR3 DNA: TGTGCCAGCAGCTTATCGGCAGGATCCAACAACATTCAGTACTTC
clone size: NA; D gene: NA; V gene: TRBV18; J gene: TRBJ2-5; CDR3 protein: CASSWNQETQYF; CDR3 DNA: TGTGCCAGCTCATGGAATCAAGAGACCCAGTACTTC
clone size: NA; D gene: NA; V gene: TRBV3-1/TRBV3-2; J gene: TRBJ2-7; CDR3 protein: CASSQGGRVYEQYF; CDR3 DNA: TGTGCCAGCAGCCAAGGCGGCAGGGTCTACGAGCAGTACTTC
clone size: NA; D gene: TRBD2; V gene: TRBV11-3; J gene: TRBJ2-1; CDR3 protein: CASSFTLADNEQFF; CDR3 DNA: TGTGCCAGCAGCTTTACTCTAGCGGACAATGAGCAGTTCTTC
clone size: NA; D gene: NA; V gene: TRBV20-1; J gene: TRBJ1-1; CDR3 protein: CSALIYTEAFF; CDR3 DNA: TGCAGTGCCCTCATTTACACTGAAGCTTTCTTT
clone size: NA; D gene: NA; V gene: TRBV2; J gene: TRBJ1-5; CDR3 protein: CASSTAGYQPQHF; CDR3 DNA: TGTGCCAGCAGTACAGCGGGGTATCAGCCCCAGCATTTT